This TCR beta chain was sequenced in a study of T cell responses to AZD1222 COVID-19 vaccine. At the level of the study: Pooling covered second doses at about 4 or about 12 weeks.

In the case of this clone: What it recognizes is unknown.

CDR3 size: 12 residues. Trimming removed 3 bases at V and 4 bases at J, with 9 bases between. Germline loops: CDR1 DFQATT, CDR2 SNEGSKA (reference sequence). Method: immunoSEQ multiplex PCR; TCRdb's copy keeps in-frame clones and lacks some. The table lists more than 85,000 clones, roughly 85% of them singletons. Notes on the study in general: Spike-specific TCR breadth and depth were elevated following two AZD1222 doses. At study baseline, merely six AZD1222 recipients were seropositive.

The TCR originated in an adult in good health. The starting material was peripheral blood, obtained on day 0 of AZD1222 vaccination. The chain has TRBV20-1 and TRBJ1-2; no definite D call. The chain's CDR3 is CSASEGFYGYTF. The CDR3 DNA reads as TGCAGTGCTAGTGAGGGCTTCTATGGCTACACCTTC.